The T cell receptor (beta chain) under discussion was sequenced for a study of control samples from healthy donors and cancer patients. Data came from immunoSEQ multiplex PCR; TCRdb stores just in-frame clones and leaves some out. This sample has just under 75,000 clones; more than 85% occur once, and the top ten carry 3% to 4%. CDR1 and CDR2 (germline): SGDLS, YYNGEE. This CDR3 contains 13 residues. V was clipped by 4 bases and J by 8 bases, with 13 bases between them. The sequencing input was blood. The gene calls are TRBV9 and TRBJ2-4, with a tentative D call TRBD2 (5 bases). The TCR comes from a woman in her 50s in good health. In DNA form, the CDR3 reads TGTGCCAGCAGCCTTGACGGAGCGGACATTCAGTACTTC. This translates into CASSLDGADIQYF.